The 15 T cell receptor beta chains below all came from one sample that was sequenced in a study of early T cells in non-severe SARS-CoV-2 infection. Each CDR3 protein is one row after TCRdb ran MiXCR on the 5' RACE reads. The sample lists about 67,000 distinct CDR3 sequences, roughly 11% occurring once. The sequenced sample consisted of whole blood. Receptors were obtained from an adult who was a healthcare worker with PCR-confirmed SARS-CoV-2 infection or an uninfected control (not recorded which).

This clonotype was detected once. A much larger clone sits a single nucleotide away, making a read error possible. The genes are TRBV7-8 and TRBJ2-7; unclear D gene. The germline V gene has CDR1 SGHVS and CDR2 FQNEAQ. The CDR3 spans 13 residues. Trimming removed 5 bases from V and 3 bases from J, with 11 bases in between. The CDR3 bases are TGTGCCAGCAGCATCCGACATGACTACGAGCAGTACTTC. Protein: CASSIRHDYEQYF.

This clonotype showed up just a few times. This chain uses TRBV12-3 or TRBV12-4 with TRBJ1-1; no clear D. Deletions cut 8 bases from V and 0 bases from J, with 4 bases between. There are 11 residues in the CDR3. Here the CDR3 DNA reads TGTGCCAGCGGGATGAACACTGAAGCTTTCTTT. Protein: CASGMNTEAFF.

This clonotype was detected many times. V is TRBV18 and J is TRBJ2-2; 8 nucleotides agree with TRBD2. Looked up from germline, CDR1 is KGHSH and CDR2 is LQKENI. The J segment lost 4 bases and the V segment lost 2 bases, leaving 6 bases of the junction unmatched. The CDR3 loop spans 16 amino acids. CDR3 residues: CASSPRLAGRTGELFF. In DNA, the CDR3 is TGTGCCAGCTCACCAAGGCTAGCGGGCCGCACCGGGGAGCTGTTTTTT.

This clonotype appeared a few times. This sequence joins TRBV30 and TRBJ2-5; D remains ambiguous. The germline CDR1 and CDR2 sequences are GTSNPN and SVGIG (reference sequence). V dropped 4 bases and J dropped 2 bases, with 14 bases sitting between them. The CDR3 consists of 14 residues. The CDR3: CAWTPRAAQETQYF. The CDR3 nucleotides read TGTGCCTGGACTCCCCGGGCGGCGCAAGAGACCCAGTACTTC.

This clonotype was seen only a few times. This chain uses TRBV29-1 with TRBJ2-1, with a possible D match to TRBD2 (5 bases). The germline V gene has CDR1 SQVTM and CDR2 ANQGSEA. The length of the CDR3 is 13 residues. The V end was cut by 1 base, the J end by 1 base, with 5 bases between. The CDR3 region has the DNA TGCAGCGTTGAAGGACTATCCTACAATGAGCAGTTCTTC. This codes for CSVEGLSYNEQFF.

This clonotype was detected a few times. The CDR3 protein is CASSLEPNRGRIRPGANVLTF. The CDR3 coding sequence is TGTGCCAGCAGCTTAGAACCGAACAGGGGCCGGATTCGCCCTGGGGCCAACGTCCTGACTTTC. The rearrangement links TRBV7-8 to TRBJ2-6, with TRBD1 matching 7 bases. Unmatched junction bases numbered 17, after V lost 1 base and J lost 2 bases. The germline CDR1 and CDR2 sequences are SGHVS and FQNEAQ. There are 21 residues in the CDR3. The full variable domain, its missing parts supplied by reference TRBV7-8 and TRBJ2-6, is GAGVSQSPRYKVAKRGQDVALRCDPISGHVSLFWYQQALGQGPEFLTYFQNEAQLDKSGLPSDRFFAERPEGSVSTLKIQRTQQEDSAVYLCASSLEPNRGRIRPGANVLTFGAGSRLTVL.

This clonotype was seen repeatedly, ten times or more. Written as DNA, the CDR3 is TGTGCCAGCAGCCCCACCGGGGGCGGGAGGGCCAACACCGGGGAGCTGTTTTTT. It yields the protein CASSPTGGGRANTGELFF. The chain links TRBV9 to TRBJ2-2; 9 positions agree with TRBD2. CDR3 length equals 18 residues. CDR1 and CDR2 from the germline V gene are SGDLS and YYNGEE. V trimming: 4 bases; J trimming: 2 bases; junction bases outside the gene matches: 12.

Worth noting for this clonotype: The junction differs from germline at one of its ends, possibly a read error. This rearrangement joins TRBV30 to TRBJ2-3, with D possibly matching TRBD2 (6 bases). CDR1 is GTSNPN, CDR2 SVGIG, per germline (reference sequence). The CDR3 covers 13 residues. The CDR3 coding sequence is TGTGTCTGGACCGCGGGGAACACAGATACGCAGTATTTT. Protein product: CVWTAGNTDTQYF.

This clonotype was recorded at least ten times. This chain's CDR3 is CASTRDSNTYEQYF. In nucleotides, the CDR3 is TGTGCCAGCACTAGGGACAGCAACACCTACGAGCAGTACTTC. The chain uses TRBV6-1 and TRBJ2-7, with TRBD1 identical over 7 bases. CDR3 size: 14 residues. V shed 7 bases, J shed 2 bases, and the junction held 8 bases outside the gene matches. The germline CDR1 and CDR2 sequences are MNHNS and SASEGT.

J is TRBJ2-1 and V is TRBV11-1; D is undetermined. The V end lost 5 bases, the J end lost 10 bases, and 9 bases lay between the germline ends. Germline V CDR1 and CDR2: SGHAT, FQDESV (reference sequence). This CDR3 has 11 amino acids. CDR3 nucleotide sequence: TGTGCCAGCAGCCCCGATCTCGAGCAGTTCTTC. Its translation: CASSPDLEQFF.

This clonotype was seen repeatedly, ten times or more. The CDR3 DNA reads TGTGCTGGGGGAGGGGCGACAAACGAGCAGTACTTC. Translation gives CAGGGATNEQYF. V is TRBV7-9 and J is TRBJ2-7; 7 bases align to TRBD2. This CDR3 spans 12 amino acids. Germline V lookup: CDR1 SEHNR, CDR2 FQNEAQ (reference sequence).

This clonotype appeared many times. The rearrangement links TRBV7-6 to TRBJ2-7; D gene unclear. Between the trimmed V and J ends, which lost 3 bases and 4 bases, there was a span of 10 bases. The length of the CDR3 is 13 residues. Germline loops: CDR1 SGHVS, CDR2 FNYEAQ. The DNA of the CDR3 is TGTGCCAGCAGCTTGGGCGAAGGGTACGAGCAGTACTTC. Translation: CASSLGEGYEQYF.

The chain carries TRBV12-3 or TRBV12-4 and TRBJ2-7, with 10 bases identical to TRBD2. CDR3 length: 14 amino acids. Germline trimming cut 7 bases from V and 7 bases from J; bases unmatched to any gene: 10. CDR3: CASNKASGSREQYF. Written as DNA, the CDR3 is TGTGCCAGCAACAAGGCTAGCGGGAGTAGAGAGCAGTACTTC.

The chain employs TRBV5-1 and TRBJ2-1; 7 bases fit TRBD1. Germline V gives CDR1 SGHRS, CDR2 YFSETQ. This CDR3 is built from 14 residues. Trimming took 4 bases from V and 1 from J; bases not matched to a gene: 2. CDR3 residues: CASSPGQSYNEQFF. CDR3 sequence (DNA): TGCGCCAGCAGCCCGGGACAGTCCTACAATGAGCAGTTCTTC.

This clonotype has just a few counts. The rearrangement uses TRBV18 and TRBJ2-5, with D possibly matching TRBD1 (6 bases). V lost 5 bases and J lost 3, with 10 bases in between. From germline, CDR1 is KGHSH and CDR2 LQKENI. CDR3 length equals 13 residues. Here the CDR3 reads CASSGGQKETQYF. The CDR3 nucleotides read TGTGCCAGCTCAGGCGGACAGAAAGAGACCCAGTACTTC.